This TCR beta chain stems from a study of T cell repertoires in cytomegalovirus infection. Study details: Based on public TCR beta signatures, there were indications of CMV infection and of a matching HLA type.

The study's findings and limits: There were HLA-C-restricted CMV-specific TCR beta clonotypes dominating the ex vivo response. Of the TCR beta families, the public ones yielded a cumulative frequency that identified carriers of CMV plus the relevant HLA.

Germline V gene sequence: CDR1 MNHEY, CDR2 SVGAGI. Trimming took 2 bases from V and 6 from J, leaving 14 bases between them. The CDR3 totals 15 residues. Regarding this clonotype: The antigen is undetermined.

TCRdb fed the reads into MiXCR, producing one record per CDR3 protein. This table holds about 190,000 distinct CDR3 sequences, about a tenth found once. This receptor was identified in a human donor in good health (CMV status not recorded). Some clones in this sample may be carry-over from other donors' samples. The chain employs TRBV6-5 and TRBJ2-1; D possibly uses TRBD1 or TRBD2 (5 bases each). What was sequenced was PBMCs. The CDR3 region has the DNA TGTGCCAGCAGTTACAGAGGGGCGCTGGGCAATGAGCAGTTCTTC. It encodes CASSYRGALGNEQFF.